The clone carrying this T cell receptor (beta chain) appeared once. Its specificity is not known. Looked up from germline, CDR1 is MDHEN and CDR2 is SYDVKM. The length of the CDR3 is 13 residues. The germline V and J ends were trimmed by 7 bases and 11 bases, with 20 bases remaining between them. The sample belongs to a study of blood T cells in healthy people across ages. Whole-study findings and limits: Among long-lived donors, naive CD4+ cells were more numerous and diversity higher than in aged donors. Older individuals had lower TCR beta diversity per million T cells (the decline was roughly linear).

Isolating PBMCs gave at least 6.5 million of these cells per sample. Then a second PCR, running roughly 7 to 11 cycles, was carried out with a sample-barcoded 5' primer and a J-beta primer mix. A single record per CDR3 protein comes from TCRdb applying MiXCR to the 5' RACE reads. The table has fewer than 1,000,000 distinct CDR3 sequences, around 43% seen once; the top ten hold around 18%. The genes are TRBV28 and TRBJ2-5; possible D gene TRBD2, 6 bases. Sequenced input: blood. The clonotype comes from a man aged 55 to 69 in good health. Here the CDR3 DNA reads TGTGCCAGCATTATCGTCGGGGGAAATGAGCAGTACTTC. As protein: CASIIVGGNEQYF.